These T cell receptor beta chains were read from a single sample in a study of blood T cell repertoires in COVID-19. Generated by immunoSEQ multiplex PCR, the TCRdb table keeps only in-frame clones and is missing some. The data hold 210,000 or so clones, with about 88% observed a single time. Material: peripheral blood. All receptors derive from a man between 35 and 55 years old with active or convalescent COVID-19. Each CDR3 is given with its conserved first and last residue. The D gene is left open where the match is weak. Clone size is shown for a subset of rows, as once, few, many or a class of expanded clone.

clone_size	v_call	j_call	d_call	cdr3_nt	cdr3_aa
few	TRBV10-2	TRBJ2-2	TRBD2	TGCGCCAGCAGTGAAGCGGGAGTGTGGACCGGGGAGCTGTTTTTT	CASSEAGVWTGELFF
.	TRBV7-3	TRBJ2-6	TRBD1	TGTGCCAGCAGCTTATGGACAGGGATAAGCTCTGGGGCCAACGTCCTGACTTTC	CASSLWTGISSGANVLTF
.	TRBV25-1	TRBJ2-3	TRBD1	TGTGCCAGCAGTGAAGATGAGACAGGGGGGATAGATACGCAGTATTTT	CASSEDETGGIDTQYF
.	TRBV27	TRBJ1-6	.	TGTGCCAGCAGTCGGGACACAGCATGGTATAATTCACCCCTCCACTTT	CASSRDTAWYNSPLHF
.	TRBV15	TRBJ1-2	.	TGTGCCACCAGCAGGGCCGGGTATGGCTACACCTTC	CATSRAGYGYTF
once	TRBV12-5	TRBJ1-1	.	TGTGCTAGTGGTCCCCTCGAAGCCGTGAACACTGAAGCTTTCTTT	CASGPLEAVNTEAFF
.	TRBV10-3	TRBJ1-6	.	TGTGCCATCAGGGGCGGTCAGGGTCCCTCACCCCTCCACTTT	CAIRGGQGPSPLHF
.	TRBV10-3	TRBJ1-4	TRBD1	TGTGCCATCAGTGAGGCCGACAGGGCGGAGGGAAAACTGTTTTTT	CAISEADRAEGKLFF
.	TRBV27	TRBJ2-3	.	TGTGCCAGCAGTTTTTCCGTCGGTTATACGCAGTATTTT	CASSFSVGYTQYF
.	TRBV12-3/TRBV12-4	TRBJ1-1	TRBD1	TGTGCCAGCAGTCCGACAGGGAGTTACGGAGCTTTCTTT	CASSPTGSYGAFF
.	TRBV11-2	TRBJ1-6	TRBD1	TGTGCCAGCAGCTTATGGGTTCGGGGACAGACTAATTCACCCCTCCACTTT	CASSLWVRGQTNSPLHF
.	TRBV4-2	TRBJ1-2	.	TGTGCCAGCAGCCAAGAGAAGGCAGCGGGATCTAACTATGGCTACACCTTC	CASSQEKAAGSNYGYTF
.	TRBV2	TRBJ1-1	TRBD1	TGTGCCAGCAGTGAAAACAGGGGTGGTGGCACTGAAGCTTTCTTT	CASSENRGGGTEAFF
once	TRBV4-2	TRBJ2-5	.	TGTGCCAGCAGCGGGCCTCGGGAGACCCAGTACTTC	CASSGPRETQYF
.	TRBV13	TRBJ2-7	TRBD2	TGTGCCAGCAGCTTAGGGGGTAGCGGGGGTTACGAGCAGTACTTC	CASSLGGSGGYEQYF
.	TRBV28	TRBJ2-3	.	TGTGCTCTCCGCTCGGCAGGCGATAACACAGATACGCAGTATTTT	CALRSAGDNTDTQYF
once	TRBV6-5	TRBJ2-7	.	TGTGCCAGCGGCAGAAGCTCCTACGAGCAGTACTTC	CASGRSSYEQYF
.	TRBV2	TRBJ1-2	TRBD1	TGTGCCAGCAGTGACCAGACAGGGTCGCACTATGGCTACACCTTC	CASSDQTGSHYGYTF
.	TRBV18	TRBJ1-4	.	TGTGCCAGCTCGTGGGACATAGCTAATGAAAAACTGTTTTTT	CASSWDIANEKLFF
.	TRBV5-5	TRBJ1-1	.	TGTGCCAGCAGCTCACCTTGGGGCGCGAGCACTGAAGCTTTCTTT	CASSSPWGASTEAFF
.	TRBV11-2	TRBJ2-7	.	TGTGCCAGCAGCCCCGGACTCTCCTACGAGCAGTACTTC	CASSPGLSYEQYF
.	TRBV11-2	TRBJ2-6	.	TGTGCCAGCAGCCCGGGGCTTCTGGACTACTACTCTGGGGCCAACGTCCTGACTTTC	CASSPGLLDYYSGANVLTF
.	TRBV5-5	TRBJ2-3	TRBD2	TGTGCCAGCAGCCCGGGGACTAGCGGGACAACAGATACGCAGTATTTT	CASSPGTSGTTDTQYF
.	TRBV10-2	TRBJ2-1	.	TGCGCCAGCACTTTTGCGACTCCGGAGGTCGGTGAGCAGTTCTTC	CASTFATPEVGEQFF
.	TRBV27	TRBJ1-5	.	TGTGCCAGCAGTTCCGGGATTGGGCAGCCCCAGCATTTT	CASSSGIGQPQHF
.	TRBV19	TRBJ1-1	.	TGTGCCACCGGTCAGGGTTTATGGGTAAACACTGAAGCTTTCTTT	CATGQGLWVNTEAFF
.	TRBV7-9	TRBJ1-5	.	TGTGCCAGCAGCTCCGGTGCGTGGGGTAGCGATCAGCCCCAGCATTTT	CASSSGAWGSDQPQHF